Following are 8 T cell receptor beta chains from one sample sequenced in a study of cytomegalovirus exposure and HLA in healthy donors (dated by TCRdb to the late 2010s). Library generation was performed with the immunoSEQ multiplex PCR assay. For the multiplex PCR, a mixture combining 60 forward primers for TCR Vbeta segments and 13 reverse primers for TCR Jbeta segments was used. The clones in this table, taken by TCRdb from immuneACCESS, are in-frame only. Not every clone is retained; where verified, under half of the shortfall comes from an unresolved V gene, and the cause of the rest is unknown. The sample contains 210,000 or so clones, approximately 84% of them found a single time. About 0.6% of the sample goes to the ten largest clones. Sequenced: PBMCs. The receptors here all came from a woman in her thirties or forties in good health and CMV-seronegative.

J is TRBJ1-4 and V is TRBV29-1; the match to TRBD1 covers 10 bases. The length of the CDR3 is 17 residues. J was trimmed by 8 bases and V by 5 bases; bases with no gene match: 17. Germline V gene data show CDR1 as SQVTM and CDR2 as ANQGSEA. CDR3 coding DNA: TGCAGCGTTAGTAGGGACAGGGGCCCGATCGTAGAGGAAAAACTGTTTTTT. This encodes CSVSRDRGPIVEEKLFF.

DNA for the CDR3: TGTGCCAGCAGCCCCTCCGGACAAGTACATGGCTACACCTTC. Its translation: CASSPSGQVHGYTF. V usage is TRBV4-2 and J usage is TRBJ1-2; TRBD1 might be the D (5 bases). Trimming took 4 bases from V and 6 from J, leaving 15 bases between them. CDR3 length equals 14 residues. Germline CDR1 LGHNA, CDR2 YNFKEQ.

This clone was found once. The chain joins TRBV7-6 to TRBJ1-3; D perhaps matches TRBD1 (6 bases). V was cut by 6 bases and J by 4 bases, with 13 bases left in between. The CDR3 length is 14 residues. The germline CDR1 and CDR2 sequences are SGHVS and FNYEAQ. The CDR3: CASSPGVSGNTIYF. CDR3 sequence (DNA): TGTGCCAGCAGTCCAGGGGTCTCAGGAAACACCATATATTTT.

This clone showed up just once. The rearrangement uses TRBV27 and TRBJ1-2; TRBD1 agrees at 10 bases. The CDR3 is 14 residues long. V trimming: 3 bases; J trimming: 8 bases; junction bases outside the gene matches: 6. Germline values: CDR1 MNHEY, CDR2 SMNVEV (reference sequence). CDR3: CASSFQDRGEGYTF. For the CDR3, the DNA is TGTGCCAGCAGTTTTCAGGACAGGGGGGAAGGCTACACCTTC.

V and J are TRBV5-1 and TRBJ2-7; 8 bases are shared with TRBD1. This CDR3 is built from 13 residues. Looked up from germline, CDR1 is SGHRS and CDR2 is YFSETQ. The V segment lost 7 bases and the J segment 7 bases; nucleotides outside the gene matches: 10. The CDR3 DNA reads TGCGCCAGCGCCGGGACAGGCCTCGTGGAGCAGTACTTC. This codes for CASAGTGLVEQYF.

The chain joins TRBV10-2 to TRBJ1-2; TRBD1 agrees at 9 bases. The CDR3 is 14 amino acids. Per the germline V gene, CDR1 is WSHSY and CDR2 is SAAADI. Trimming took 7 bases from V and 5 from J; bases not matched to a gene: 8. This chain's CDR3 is CASKIPGQGYGYTF. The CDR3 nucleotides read TGCGCCAGCAAAATTCCGGGACAGGGATATGGCTACACCTTC.

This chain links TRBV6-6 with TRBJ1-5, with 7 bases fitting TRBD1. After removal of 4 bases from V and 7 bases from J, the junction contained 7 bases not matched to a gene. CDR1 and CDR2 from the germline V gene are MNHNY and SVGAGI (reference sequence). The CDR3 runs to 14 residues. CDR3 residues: CASSFQGVGQPQHF. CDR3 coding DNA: TGTGCCAGCAGTTTCCAGGGGGTTGGACAGCCCCAGCATTTT.

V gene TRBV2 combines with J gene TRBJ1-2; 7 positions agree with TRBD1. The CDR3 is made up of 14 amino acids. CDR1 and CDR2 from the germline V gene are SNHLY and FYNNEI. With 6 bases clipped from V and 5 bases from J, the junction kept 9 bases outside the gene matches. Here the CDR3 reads CASSSAPQGYGYTF. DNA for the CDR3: TGTGCCAGCAGCTCGGCCCCACAGGGGTATGGCTACACCTTC.